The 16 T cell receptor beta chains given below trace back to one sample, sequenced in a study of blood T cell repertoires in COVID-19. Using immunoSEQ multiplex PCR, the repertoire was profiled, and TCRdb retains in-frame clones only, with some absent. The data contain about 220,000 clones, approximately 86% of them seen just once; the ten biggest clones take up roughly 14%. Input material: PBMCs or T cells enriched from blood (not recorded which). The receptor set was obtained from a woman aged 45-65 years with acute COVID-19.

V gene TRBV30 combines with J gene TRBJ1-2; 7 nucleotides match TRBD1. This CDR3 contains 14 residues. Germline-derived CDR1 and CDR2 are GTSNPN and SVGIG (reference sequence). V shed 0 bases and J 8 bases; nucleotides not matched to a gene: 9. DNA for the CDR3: TGTGCCTGGAGTGTACTGAAGGGGGCTGGCGGCTACACCTTC. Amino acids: CAWSVLKGAGGYTF. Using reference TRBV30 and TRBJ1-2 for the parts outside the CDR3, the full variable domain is SQTIHQWPATLVQPVGSPLSLECTVEGTSNPNLYWYRQAAGRGLQLLFYSVGIGQISSEVPQNLSASRPQDRQFILSSKKLLLSDSGFYLCAWSVLKGAGGYTFGSGTRLTVV.

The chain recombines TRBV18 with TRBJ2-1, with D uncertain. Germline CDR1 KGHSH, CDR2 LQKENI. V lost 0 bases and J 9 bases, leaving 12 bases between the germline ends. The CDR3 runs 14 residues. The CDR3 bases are TGTGCCAGCTCACCACCGGCGACCCGCGGTGAGCAGTTCTTC. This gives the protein CASSPPATRGEQFF.

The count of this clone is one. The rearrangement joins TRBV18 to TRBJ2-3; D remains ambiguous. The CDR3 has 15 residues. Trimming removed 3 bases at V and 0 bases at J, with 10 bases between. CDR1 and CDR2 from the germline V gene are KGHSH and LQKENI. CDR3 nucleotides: TGTGCCAGCTCACCCCCTATCGAAAGCACAGATACGCAGTATTTT. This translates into CASSPPIESTDTQYF.

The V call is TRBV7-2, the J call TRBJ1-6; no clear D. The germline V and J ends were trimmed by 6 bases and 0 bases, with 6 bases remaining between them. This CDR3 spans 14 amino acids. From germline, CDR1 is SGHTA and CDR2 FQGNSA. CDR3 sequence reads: CASRHSSYNSPLHF. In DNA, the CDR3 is TGTGCCAGCAGGCATAGCTCCTATAATTCACCCCTCCACTTT. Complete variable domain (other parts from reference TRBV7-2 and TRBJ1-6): GAGVSQSPSNKVTEKGKDVELRCDPISGHTALYWYRQSLGQGLEFLIYFQGNSAPDKSGLPSDRFSAERTGGSVSTLTIQRTQQEDSAVYLCASRHSSYNSPLHFGNGTRLTVT.

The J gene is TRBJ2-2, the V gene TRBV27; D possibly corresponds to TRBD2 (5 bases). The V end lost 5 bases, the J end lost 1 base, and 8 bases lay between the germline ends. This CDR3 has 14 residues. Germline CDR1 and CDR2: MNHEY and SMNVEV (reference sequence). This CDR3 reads CASSPGMNTGELFF. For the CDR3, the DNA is TGTGCCAGCAGTCCGGGGATGAACACCGGGGAGCTGTTTTTT.

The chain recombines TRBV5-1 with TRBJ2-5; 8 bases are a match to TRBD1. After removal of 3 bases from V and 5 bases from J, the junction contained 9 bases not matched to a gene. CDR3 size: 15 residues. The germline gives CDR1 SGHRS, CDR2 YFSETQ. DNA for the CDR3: TGCGCCAGCAGCTCGGGGCGGACAGGGAGGGAGACCCAGTACTTC. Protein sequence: CASSSGRTGRETQYF.

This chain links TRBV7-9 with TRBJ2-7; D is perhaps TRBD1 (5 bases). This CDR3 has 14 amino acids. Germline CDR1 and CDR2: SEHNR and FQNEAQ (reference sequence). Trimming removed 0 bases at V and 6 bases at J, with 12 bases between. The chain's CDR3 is CASSLASQASEQYF. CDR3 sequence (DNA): TGTGCCAGCAGCTTAGCGTCACAGGCTAGCGAGCAGTACTTC. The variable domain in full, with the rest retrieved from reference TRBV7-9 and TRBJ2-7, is DTGVSQNPRHKITKRGQNVTFRCDPISEHNRLYWYRQTLGQGPEFLTYFQNEAQLEKSRLLSDRFSAERPKGSFSTLEIQRTEQGDSAMYLCASSLASQASEQYFGPGTRLTVT.

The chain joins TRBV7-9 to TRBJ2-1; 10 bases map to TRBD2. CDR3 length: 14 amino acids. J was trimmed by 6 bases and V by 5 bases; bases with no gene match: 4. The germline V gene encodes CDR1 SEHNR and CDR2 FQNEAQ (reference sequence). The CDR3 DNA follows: TGTGCCAGCAGCCGGACTAGCGGCCTCAATGAGCAGTTCTTC. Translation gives CASSRTSGLNEQFF.

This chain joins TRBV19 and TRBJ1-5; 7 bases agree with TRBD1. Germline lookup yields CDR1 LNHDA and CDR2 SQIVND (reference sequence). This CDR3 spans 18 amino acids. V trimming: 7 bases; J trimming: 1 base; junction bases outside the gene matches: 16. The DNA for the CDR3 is TGTGCCAGTACCCCACTGAGGGGGCCGGGGCAGAGCAATCAGCCCCAGCATTTT. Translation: CASTPLRGPGQSNQPQHF.

The DNA for the CDR3 is TGTGCCAGCAGTTTCCTGGGTCGGGGCACTGAAGCTTTCTTT. This codes for CASSFLGRGTEAFF. The chain links TRBV28 to TRBJ1-1; D gene ambiguous. The CDR3 covers 14 residues. Germline loops: CDR1 MDHEN, CDR2 SYDVKM. Trimming cost V 3 bases and J 4 bases, with 12 bases left between them.

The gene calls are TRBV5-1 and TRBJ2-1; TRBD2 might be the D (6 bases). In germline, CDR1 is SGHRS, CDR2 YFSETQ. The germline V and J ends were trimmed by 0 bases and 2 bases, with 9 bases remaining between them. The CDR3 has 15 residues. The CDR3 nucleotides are TGCGCCAGCAGCTTGGCTAGCGAGCCCTACAATGAGCAGTTCTTC. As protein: CASSLASEPYNEQFF.

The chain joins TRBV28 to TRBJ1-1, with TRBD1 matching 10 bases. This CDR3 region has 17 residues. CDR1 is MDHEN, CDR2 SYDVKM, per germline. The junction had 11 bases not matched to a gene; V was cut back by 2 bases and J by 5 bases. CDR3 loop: CASSLRTRTGGRTEAFF. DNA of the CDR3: TGTGCCAGCAGTTTAAGAACCCGGACAGGGGGTCGGACTGAAGCTTTCTTT. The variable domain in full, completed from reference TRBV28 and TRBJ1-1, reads DVKVTQSSRYLVKRTGEKVFLECVQDMDHENMFWYRQDPGLGLRLIYFSYDVKMKEKGDIPEGYSVSREKKERFSLILESASTNQTSMYLCASSLRTRTGGRTEAFFGQGTRLTVV.

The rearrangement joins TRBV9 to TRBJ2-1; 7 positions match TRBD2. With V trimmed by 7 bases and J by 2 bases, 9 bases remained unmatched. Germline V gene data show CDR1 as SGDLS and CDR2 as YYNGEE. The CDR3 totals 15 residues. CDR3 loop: CASSPVSGTYNEQFF. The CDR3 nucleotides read TGTGCCAGCTCCCCTGTGAGCGGGACCTACAATGAGCAGTTCTTC.

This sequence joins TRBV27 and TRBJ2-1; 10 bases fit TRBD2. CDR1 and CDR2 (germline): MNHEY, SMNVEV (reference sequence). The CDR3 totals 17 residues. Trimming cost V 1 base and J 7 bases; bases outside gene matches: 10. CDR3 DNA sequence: TGTGCCAGCAGTTTATTTGGGGATGGGGGACTAGCGAATGAGCAGTTCTTC. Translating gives CASSLFGDGGLANEQFF.

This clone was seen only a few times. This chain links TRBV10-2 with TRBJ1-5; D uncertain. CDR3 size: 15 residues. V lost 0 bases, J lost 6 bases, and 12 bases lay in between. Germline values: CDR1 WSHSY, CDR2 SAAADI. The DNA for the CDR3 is TGCGCCAGCAGTGAGTCGGACCCCGGGAGTCAGCCCCAGCATTTT. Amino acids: CASSESDPGSQPQHF.

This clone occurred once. CDR3 in DNA: TGTGCCAGCAGCGGCGGACCAGGGCGCACAGATACGCAGTATTTT. Its protein is CASSGGPGRTDTQYF. This sequence joins TRBV5-4 and TRBJ2-3; D is perhaps TRBD1 (5 bases). Trimming left V 4 bases short and J 1 base short, with 13 bases between. The germline gives CDR1 SGHNT, CDR2 YYREEE (reference sequence). The CDR3 runs 15 residues.